This T cell receptor (beta chain) stems from a study of cytomegalovirus exposure and HLA in healthy donors (dated by TCRdb to about 2017). Notes on the research overall: An earlier analysis of approximately 600 of the donors reported roughly 270 Gb of sequence data and 120 million or so unique TCR beta sequences from 150 million to 200 million T cells. Among the roughly 400 genotyped donors, more than 70% belonged to the genetic ancestry cluster associated with self-reported Caucasian donors. Donor age, sex, ethnicity and CMV serostatus were collected together with the repertoire data. On average, roughly 200,000 unique TCR beta nucleotide sequences were sequenced per donor among more than 350 genotyped donors of the cohort, with roughly 20% of those sequences being non-productive. A handful of DR-DQ haplotypes were handled as single units for association and clustering because linkage in the cohort was strong. Class I and class II HLA loci were covered by the typing at four-digit resolution. Every discovery cohort repertoire had been produced on one sequencing platform. The later analysis used no new phenotypic data to find candidate immune exposures, relying instead on TCR beta sequences and their occurrence across donors. Besides the first cohort of roughly 660 subjects, a separate validation cohort made up of 95 to 150 different subjects was used. To study patterns of TCR occurrence, a later analysis re-analyzed previously published TCR beta repertoires from 666 donors and added high-resolution HLA genotyping. An early release covering about 600 HLA-typed donors comprised about 300 gigabases of sequencing data and tens of millions of unique TCR sequences. Genome-wide SNP genotypes for about 60% of the roughly 670 donors were used in a later genetic analysis, which treated that subset as a discovery cohort. The aim of the study was to test whether cataloging public T cell receptors could identify signatures of past pathogen exposure. The number of typed donors differed by locus: about 620-640 for A, B, C, DRB1 and DQB1; roughly 510 for DQA1; about 600 for DPA1; and some 470 for DPB1. An earlier analysis of more than 450 of the donors used high-throughput TCR beta sequencing to judge whether each TCR beta V gene segment behaved as functional or pseudogenic. Using immunosequencing, the study profiled T cell repertoires from about 610 subjects and related those repertoires to cytomegalovirus serostatus. To predict cytomegalovirus infection status, the study brought together high-throughput TCR immunosequencing, statistical association of individual TCRs with disease status, and machine learning.

The cohort comprised more than 550 healthy bone marrow donors. All cohort members were sampled while nominally healthy, although unrecorded immune exposures were likely present. The donor was CMV seronegative and was included in the group of about 350 seronegative cohort members. Each donor provided a peripheral blood sample, and peripheral blood mononuclear cells were used for TCR beta sequencing. Genomic DNA was extracted from the blood cell samples with the Qiagen DNeasy Blood Extraction Kit. In the case of this clone: Its antigen remains undetermined. There are no base qualities to consult, and no much larger clone falls within one base.

CDR1 KGHSH and CDR2 LQKENI were looked up in the germline V gene. Taken from cysteine to phenylalanine, the CDR3 has 15 residues. This entry keeps only the CDR3 DNA: 45 bases, framed from base 1. The V end loses 4 bases and the J end loses 2 bases, and a stretch of 14 bases separates them. The library came from the immunoSEQ multiplex PCR assay. A mixture of 60 forward primers for TCR Vbeta segments and 13 reverse primers for TCR Jbeta segments was used in the multiplex PCR. Amplification of the CDR3 region of rearranged TCR beta genes was performed with a multiplex PCR assay on genomic DNA. The amplified TCR beta libraries were sequenced on the Illumina HiSeq System as 87-base-pair reads. From the authors' description of their analysis: Across the 700 or so repertoires, a later analysis counted tens of millions of unique TCR beta chains, around 11 million of which were shared by at least two donors. Raw reads were error-corrected and collapsed into unique sequences with a nearest-neighbor algorithm that merged closely related sequences to remove PCR and sequencing errors. Alignment of CDR3 sequences to IMGT reference sequences was used to assign V, D and J gene segments. For a sequence to be retained, at least a six-nucleotide match to both a V gene segment and a J gene segment was required. Rearrangements were called productive when the CDR3 lacked stop codons and stayed in frame with V and J; all others were non-productive. CDR3 was defined according to IMGT convention as the region running from the second conserved V-encoded cysteine to the conserved J-encoded phenylalanine. The earlier analysis of some 600 of the donors excluded sequences that lacked an unambiguous match to a single V gene segment. An earlier analysis of several hundred of the donors called V segments functional above 56.7% productive rearrangements and segregating when the between-donor standard deviation exceeded 5%. A statistical classification framework was built for diagnosing cytomegalovirus status from the catalog of TCR beta chain sequences. V and J gene assignment, in a later analysis, came from comparing TCR nucleotide sequences with IMGT/GENE-DB human TR gene sequences. A later analysis assigned CDR3 sequences and most-parsimonious VDJ recombination scenarios with the TCRdist pipeline. In a later analysis, each TCR beta chain was defined by its CDR3 amino acid sequence together with its V-gene family, and reads without a unique V-gene family were excluded. In a later analysis, some 600 highly shared, low-generation-probability nucleotide sequences were removed to address suspected cross-contamination and a sequencing artifact. In a later analysis, a clonal expansion index was calculated for each public chain from normalized within-repertoire ranks of inferred template counts. Generation probabilities in a later analysis came from a VDJ recombination model fitted to out-of-frame rearrangements, and those results were checked against IGoR. Hypergeometric tests were used in a later analysis to score TCR-TCR, TCR-HLA and TCR-CMV co-occurrence, with a repertoire-size bias correction applied to the TCR pairs. False discovery rates were estimated in a later analysis by permuting HLA or CMV assignments 20 times. In a later analysis, co-occurring TCRs were grouped using DBSCAN, and TCRdist sequence similarity was added for clustering within HLA-allele-positive subsets. For co-occurrence clustering, repertoires with fewer than 30,000 or more than 120,000 public chains were excluded, along with four to six repertoires with anomalous nucleotide sharing. TCRdb obtained this table from immuneACCESS and retained in-frame rearrangements with V and J assigned. These tables miss some clones; where compared with another copy, unresolved V genes account for less than half of the shortfall, and the remainder is unexplained. V and J calls plus clone size are reproduced from that table; the DNA served to infer D and trimming. Here the sample has 100,000 to 150,000 clones; around nine tenths occur a single time. Of the sample, approximately 4.7% falls within the top ten clones.

What the research found in general, with its limitations: Only TCR beta chains were sequenced in this cohort, and the absence of alpha or paired-chain data limited detectable features. Some IMGT-functional V segments, including TRBV6-2 and TRBV6-3, could not be distinguished by the 87-base-pair reads and were therefore excluded. According to the authors, the approach could potentially be generalized to other disease states and immunological phenotypes. In vitro tests confirmed that a few of the cytomegalovirus-associated TCR beta chains recognize cytomegalovirus antigens. Broadly in line with IMGT annotations, most TCR beta V segments showed up in productive rearrangements about 87% or about 30% of the time in an earlier analysis of about 500 of the donors. When HLA alleles, especially DR and DQ, strongly co-occurred, TCR associations were difficult to assign to individual alleles. A later genetic analysis associated a missense DCLRE1C variant with V-gene and J-gene trimming of TCR beta chains, and an independent cohort replicated the association. Because some donors lacked HLA typing at each locus, the association tests relied only on the typed subset. Correlated functional status among segregating V segments might be attributable to linkage disequilibrium, but an unknown experimental factor could not be ruled out. A further reported finding was that TCR beta sequences accurately predicted the HLA-A and HLA-B alleles for most subjects in the first cohort. The earlier analysis of about 600 of the donors excluded roughly 16 rarely observed V segments, including chromosome 9 orphons, because counts were too low. A later analysis reported that several top co-occurrence clusters appeared linked to parvovirus B19, influenza, CMV and Epstein-Barr virus. CMV serostatus was the only immune exposure information available for the cohort. In a later analysis, HLA-associated TCR beta chains were found to be more clonally expanded and to have lower generation probabilities than equally common non-associated chains. The study gave a list of 150 to 200 TCR beta chains associated with cytomegalovirus. A group of highly shared sequence variants was considered likely to be a technical artifact of the sequencing pipeline. In both the original and validation cohorts, the classifier was reported to diagnose cytomegalovirus status with high specificity and sensitivity. Most TCR sequences were seen in very few donors, while some public TCRs were found in many individuals. Specific HLA alleles were associated with 15,000 to 20,000 TCR beta sequences at a false discovery rate of 0.05 in a later analysis. According to a later genetic analysis, donors in an Asian-associated ancestry cluster had fewer N-insertions in productive TCRs than the approximately 610-donor mean. Roughly uniform sequencing depth across donors was assumed in presence/absence analyses, although this assumption may not hold. In a later analysis, most CMV-associated TCR beta chains were found to appear HLA-restricted, with HLA associations seemingly driven largely by CMV exposure. A later analysis found that TCR association rates varied across HLA loci, with DRB1 alleles showing the most associated TCRs and HLA-C alleles the fewest.

Recombination joined TRBV18 with TRBJ1-1; the D gene is possibly TRBD1, with 5 bases matching. The TCR sequence derives from a young woman in good health and CMV-seronegative. Sequenced material: PBMCs. The CDR3 protein is CASSRGRELNTEAFF. The sequenced DNA is TGTGCCAGCTCACGGGGCAGGGAACTAAACACTGAAGCTTTCTTT.